Below, one TCR beta chain is given with its context. This clone has just a few counts. Its antigen is not yet known. There are no base qualities to consult, and no much larger clone falls within one base. The data stem from a study of a mutant IDH1 vaccine in newly diagnosed glioma (dated by TCRdb to the early 2020s). Turning to the overall study: Eight vaccinations were administered to patients in weeks 1, 3, 5, 7, 11, 15, 19 and 23, corresponding to visits V03 through V10. Peripheral blood was drawn at six visits: V03 (baseline), V05, V07, V10, V12 and V13. Vaccination was initiated 4-6 weeks after radiotherapy alone, or concurrently with temozolomide cycles in the chemotherapy-containing groups. Prior to enrollment, standard therapy consisting of radiotherapy alone, temozolomide alone, or radiochemotherapy with temozolomide had been administered to patients, with the combination being received by most patients. Of the 32 patients who were treated, around 62% were male and about 40% were female, and the mean age was approximately 40 years. For exploratory analyses, longitudinal TCRB deep sequencing was carried out in around 24 treated patients wherever samples were available.

The time point label corresponds to: week 5, during vaccination. Every vaccine dose consisted of 300 ug of a 20-mer mutant IDH1 peptide in Montanide, administered subcutaneously together with topical imiquimod. The donors had newly diagnosed IDH1-mutant astrocytomas of WHO grade 3 or 4 that showed loss of nuclear ATRX. The samples were drawn from NOA16, a multicentre, single-arm, open-label phase I trial in Germany that tested a mutant IDH1 peptide vaccine in humans for the first time. Genomic DNA for TCRB sequencing was isolated from EDTA blood with the DNeasy Blood and Tissue Kit. The method was the immunoSEQ multiplex PCR assay. The hsTCRB Kit was used according to the manufacturer's protocol to amplify rearranged TCR beta chain sequences. Sequencing of TCRB libraries was carried out on an Illumina MiSeq. Processing in the source paper ran as follows. The kit vendor's proprietary platform handled demultiplexing, trimming and gene mapping. The immuneACCESS repertoire file appears here via TCRdb, limited to in-frame rearrangements. These files lack a portion of the clones; in checked studies, under half of the deficit traces to unresolved V genes, and the cause of the others is not known. The DNA gave D and trimming, while V, J and clone size come from that table. The sample includes 56,000 or so clones, with just under 80% observed a single time. Clones ranked in the top ten supply approximately 2% of the sample.

The research as a whole found: Vaccine-induced immune responses across multiple MHC alleles were detected in over 80% of patients. Availability determined which PBMC samples were chosen for TCRB deep sequencing. Pseudoprogression seemed to be unrelated to changes in the top peripheral T cell clonotypes found by TCRB sequencing. The authors stated that sample limitations prevented analyses of patient blood samples from being reproduced.

Inclusive of the bounding cysteine and phenylalanine, the CDR3 is 15 residues long. Just the 45-base CDR3 DNA is kept, in frame starting at base 1. In the germline V gene, CDR1 corresponds to SGHRS and CDR2 to YFSETQ. V sheds 1 base and J sheds 6 bases, leaving 16 bases between their ends. The sequence is built from TRBV5-1 and TRBJ1-1; the D segment could be TRBD1, given 5 matching bases. The sequencing used PBMCs, collected from a glioma patient whose treatment included an IDH1 peptide vaccine. The clonotype was recovered from a woman aged 40 to 50 with glioma. This receptor has the CDR3 CASSLSAGLDAEAFF. The DNA reads as follows: TGCGCCAGCAGCTTGTCCGCGGGGCTCGACGCTGAAGCTTTCTTT.